These 13 T cell receptor beta chains originate from one sample sequenced in a study of cytomegalovirus exposure and HLA in healthy donors. The PCR ran on 60 Vbeta and 13 Jbeta primers. Libraries were prepared by immunoSEQ multiplex PCR; TCRdb keeps only in-frame clonotypes and omits some of them. The table lists about 90,000 clones, 70% to 80% of them singletons. Sequenced input: PBMCs. All receptors come from a man aged 25-40 years in good health and CMV-seropositive.

The V and J genes are TRBV10-3 and TRBJ1-1; 7 bases are a match to TRBD1. Germline V CDR1 and CDR2: ENHRY, SYGVKD. CDR3 size: 14 residues. V was clipped by 2 bases and J by 3 bases; unmatched bases: 3. Here the CDR3 reads CAISEGDSYTEAFF. In nucleotides, the CDR3 is TGTGCCATCAGTGAGGGGGACAGCTACACTGAAGCTTTCTTT.

The chain has TRBV7-9 and TRBJ1-2; D is undetermined. The CDR3 has 12 residues. The V gene's germline CDR1 is SEHNR and CDR2 FQNEAQ (reference sequence). Trimming left V 5 bases short and J 2 bases short, with 6 bases between. CDR3 nucleotide sequence: TGTGCCAGCAGCCCCTCGAACTATGGCTACACCTTC. Translated: CASSPSNYGYTF.

Note on this clone: Relative to the germline gene, one junction end is altered; a read error may explain this. This rearrangement joins TRBV6-5 to TRBJ1-2; D may be TRBD1 (6 bases). Germline V lookup: CDR1 MNHEY, CDR2 SVGAGI. The CDR3 extends over 13 amino acids. This CDR3 reads CASSTTGNYGYPF. CDR3 bases: TGTGCCAGCAGCACTACAGGGAACTATGGCTACCCCTTC.

The chain uses TRBV6-1 and TRBJ2-5; perhaps TRBD2 as D (6 bases). The tail of the sequence fits TRBJ2-7 better, so the J call may be wrong. Germline V lookup: CDR1 MNHNS, CDR2 SASEGT. This CDR3 spans 12 amino acids. CDR3 residues: CASSVGGAEQYF. The CDR3 DNA sequence: TGTGCCAGCAGTGTAGGCGGGGCCGAGCAGTACTTC.

The rearrangement uses TRBV7-3 and TRBJ2-2; TRBD2 aligns across 9 bases. The germline gives CDR1 SGHTA, CDR2 FQGTGA. The V gene end was trimmed by 5 bases and the J gene end by 0 bases; junction bases not matched to a gene: 7. The length of the CDR3 is 17 residues. In nucleotides, the CDR3 is TGTGCCAGCAGCGGGGCGGGGGGGGCGGCGAACACCGGGGAGCTGTTTTTT. Protein: CASSGAGGAANTGELFF.

J is TRBJ1-3 and V is TRBV18; D might be TRBD1 (5 bases). The germline V and J ends were trimmed by 3 bases and 0 bases, with 6 bases remaining between them. Germline loops: CDR1 KGHSH, CDR2 LQKENI. The CDR3 loop spans 14 amino acids. The CDR3 region is CASSPGLSGNTIYF. As DNA, the CDR3 is TGTGCCAGCTCACCGGGGCTCTCTGGAAACACCATATATTTT.

The V call is TRBV19, the J call TRBJ1-1; the match to TRBD1 covers 12 bases. There are 16 residues in the CDR3. J gave up 7 bases and V 3 bases, and 9 bases lay outside the gene matches. The germline V gene has CDR1 LNHDA and CDR2 SQIVND (reference sequence). CDR3 protein: CASSIGTGGAGIEAFF. The CDR3 nucleotides read TGTGCCAGTAGTATCGGGACAGGGGGCGCGGGAATTGAAGCTTTCTTT.

The table lists this clone with a few counts. The chain couples TRBV4-3 to TRBJ2-6; 8 bases are shared with TRBD2. The CDR3 consists of 18 residues. The J segment lost 2 bases and the V segment lost 1 base, leaving 7 bases of the junction unmatched. The germline CDR1 and CDR2 sequences are LGHNA and YSLEER. CDR3 coding DNA: TGCGCCAGCAGCCAAGTCACCGCGGGAGGTCCTGGGGCCAACGTCCTGACTTTC. It yields the protein CASSQVTAGGPGANVLTF.

The V gene is TRBV10-2, the J gene TRBJ1-3; 7 bases line up with TRBD1. Germline V gene lookup returns CDR1 WSHSY and CDR2 SAAADI. With 8 bases clipped from V and 4 bases from J, the junction kept 8 bases outside the gene matches. CDR3 length equals 14 residues. CDR3 in amino acids: CASGTPGQGNTIYF. The CDR3 coding sequence is TGCGCCAGCGGGACCCCGGGACAGGGAAACACCATATATTTT.

The V call is TRBV4-1, the J call TRBJ1-2, with a tentative D call TRBD1 (5 bases). V was pared by 3 bases and J by 8 bases, with 19 bases between. Germline V gives CDR1 MGHRA, CDR2 YSYEKL. The CDR3 is 15 residues long. The CDR3, as DNA: TGCGCCAGCAGCCACGACATTCTAGGGCAGGGCGGCTACACCTTC. It codes for CASSHDILGQGGYTF.

This clone was counted a few times. The chain is built from TRBV4-3 and TRBJ1-2, with TRBD1 matching 8 bases. Germline assignment: CDR1 LGHNA and CDR2 YSLEER. The length of the CDR3 is 14 residues. Trimming cost V 4 bases and J 8 bases; bases outside gene matches: 9. The DNA for the CDR3 is TGCGCCAGCAGCCGTGATCCAGGGGGCGCAGGCTACACCTTC. Translating it yields CASSRDPGGAGYTF.

This chain uses TRBV5-1 with TRBJ2-1; 7 nucleotides agree with TRBD1. Looked up from germline, CDR1 is SGHRS and CDR2 is YFSETQ. The length of the CDR3 is 17 residues. With V trimmed by 4 bases and J by 1 base, 11 bases remained unmatched. CDR3 region: CASSRSRDSASYNEQFF. CDR3 nucleotides: TGCGCCAGCAGCCGTAGCCGGGACAGCGCTTCCTACAATGAGCAGTTCTTC.

V is TRBV28 and J is TRBJ1-5; the match to TRBD1 covers 9 bases. Germline V lookup: CDR1 MDHEN, CDR2 SYDVKM. The CDR3 covers 16 residues. The ends lost 5 bases at V and 6 bases at J; junction bases unmatched: 11. The CDR3 bases are TGTGCCAGCAGTCGTGCTTGGGGACAGGGTGGTCAGCCCCAGCATTTT. This codes for CASSRAWGQGGQPQHF.